Following are 15 T cell receptor beta chains from one sample sequenced in a study of blood T cell repertoires in COVID-19. Using immunoSEQ multiplex PCR, the repertoire was profiled, and TCRdb retains in-frame clones only, with some absent. The data show some 200,000 clones, more than 80% seen once. The sequenced sample consisted of peripheral blood. Every receptor here comes from a man aged 45-60 years with acute or convalescent COVID-19.

The rearrangement links TRBV5-5 to TRBJ1-5, with D unresolved. Germline CDR1 reads SGHKS; CDR2 reads YYEKEE (reference sequence). Trimming took 1 base from V and 2 from J, leaving 10 bases between them. This CDR3 is 15 amino acids long. The CDR3 DNA follows: TGTGCCAGCAGCTTGCCGGGAACGGGCAATCAGCCCCAGCATTTT. Amino acids: CASSLPGTGNQPQHF.

This clone was seen more than once but under ten times. The rearrangement joins TRBV12-3 or TRBV12-4 to TRBJ1-5, with D hard to call. V lost 6 bases to trimming and J lost 15 bases, with 18 bases between them. The CDR3 contains 12 residues. This chain's CDR3 is CASSPTDTGRHF. DNA of the CDR3: TGTGCCAGCAGCCCAACCGACACCGGTCGGCATTTT.

The chain has TRBV24-1 and TRBJ2-1; the match to TRBD2 covers 10 bases. Germline loops: CDR1 KGHDR, CDR2 SFDVKD. The CDR3 totals 12 residues. V gave up 4 bases and J gave up 13 bases; unmatched junction bases: 3. The CDR3 spells CATSDLAGVQFF. In DNA, the CDR3 is TGTGCCACCAGTGACCTAGCGGGAGTTCAGTTCTTC.

This clone appeared a single time. The chain combines TRBV2 with TRBJ1-6; D is unclear. Germline lookup yields CDR1 SNHLY and CDR2 FYNNEI. The CDR3 has 14 amino acids. V dropped 1 base and J dropped 8 bases, with 9 bases sitting between them. CDR3 nucleotide sequence: TGTGCCAGCAGTGAAGGTCGGAGGGATTCACCCCTCCACTTT. Amino acid sequence: CASSEGRRDSPLHF.

This chain links TRBV4-3 with TRBJ2-7; maybe TRBD2 (6 bases). CDR1 LGHNA and CDR2 YSLEER come from the germline V gene. The CDR3 totals 17 residues. Trimming left V 0 bases short and J 4 bases short, with 19 bases between. CDR3 sequence: CASSQEVEDFRGYEQYV. CDR3 sequence (DNA): TGCGCCAGCAGCCAAGAAGTCGAGGACTTCCGGGGGTACGAGCAGTACGTC.

A few counts support this clone. The chain joins TRBV28 to TRBJ1-2; possible D gene TRBD1, 6 bases. The length of the CDR3 is 15 residues. CDR1 is MDHEN, CDR2 SYDVKM, per germline. The germline V and J ends were trimmed by 3 bases and 4 bases, with 15 bases remaining between them. CDR3 nucleotide sequence: TGTGCCAGCAGTTTGTCAGGGGTCGGTGGCTATGGCTACACCTTC. Protein: CASSLSGVGGYGYTF.

CDR3 in amino acids: CASSQGRLEGANEKLFF. CDR3 nucleotide sequence: TGTGCCAGCAGCCAAGGCCGATTGGAGGGAGCTAATGAAAAACTGTTTTTT. V is TRBV14 and J is TRBJ1-4; D is unresolved. CDR1 is SGHDN, CDR2 FVKESK, per germline. The CDR3 is 17 amino acids. Trimming shortened V by 1 base and J by 3 bases, and 15 bases separated the two germline ends.

The rearrangement joins TRBV7-6 to TRBJ1-3; 7 bases align to TRBD1. The CDR3 length is 15 residues. V lost 5 bases and J lost 2; bases outside the gene matches: 6. Germline loops: CDR1 SGHVS, CDR2 FNYEAQ. CDR3 residues: CASSPRRGPGNTIYF. For the CDR3, the DNA is TGTGCCAGCAGCCCCCGGAGGGGGCCTGGAAACACCATATATTTT.

The chain is built from TRBV11-2 and TRBJ2-7, with TRBD1 matching 8 bases. The CDR3 is 14 residues long. With V trimmed by 5 bases and J by 1 base, 4 bases remained unmatched. The V gene's germline CDR1 is SGHAT and CDR2 FQNNGV. The CDR3 region has the DNA TGTGCCAGCAGCCGGACAGGGATATCCTACGAGCAGTACTTC. Its protein product is CASSRTGISYEQYF. Based on the CDR3 plus reference TRBV11-2 and TRBJ2-7, the full variable domain is EAGVAQSPRYKIIEKRQSVAFWCNPISGHATLYWYQQILGQGPKLLIQFQNNGVVDDSQLPKDRFSAERLKGVDSTLKIQPAKLEDSAVYLCASSRTGISYEQYFGPGTRLTVT.

This sequence joins TRBV27 and TRBJ2-7; 8 nucleotides agree with TRBD1. The CDR3 is 15 residues long. CDR1 and CDR2 from the germline V gene are MNHEY and SMNVEV (reference sequence). V gave up 2 bases and J gave up 3 bases; unmatched junction bases: 6. The CDR3 DNA reads TGTGCCAGCAGTTTAAAGTGGACAGGGAGCTACGAGCAGTACTTC. Its protein product is CASSLKWTGSYEQYF.

This sequence joins TRBV16 and TRBJ1-4; maybe TRBD1 (5 bases). Between the trimmed V and J ends, which lost 3 bases and 12 bases, there was a span of 11 bases. The CDR3 length is 12 residues. The V gene's germline CDR1 is KGHSY and CDR2 FQNENV. The CDR3 sequence is CASSHLTEELFF. In DNA form, the CDR3 reads TGTGCCAGCAGCCACTTGACAGAGGAACTGTTTTTT.

The chain has TRBV9 and TRBJ1-2; 7 nucleotides match TRBD1. Trimming at V came to 3 bases and at J to 4 bases, leaving 9 bases not matched to a gene. This CDR3 has 15 residues. From germline, CDR1 is SGDLS and CDR2 YYNGEE. As DNA, the CDR3 is TGTGCCAGCAGCGCCCCAGAGACAGGGTTCTATGGCTACACCTTC. Residues: CASSAPETGFYGYTF.

The chain uses TRBV19 and TRBJ1-1; 7 positions agree with TRBD1. The V gene end was trimmed by 5 bases and the J gene end by 0 bases; junction bases not matched to a gene: 9. This CDR3 has 16 residues. Germline CDR1 reads LNHDA; CDR2 reads SQIVND (reference sequence). The CDR3 loop is CASSLRTGRMNTEAFF. CDR3 DNA sequence: TGTGCCAGTAGTCTCCGGACAGGTAGGATGAACACTGAAGCTTTCTTT.

The chain is built from TRBV5-8 and TRBJ2-2; a weak D match, TRBD1 (5 bases). Trimming took off 1 base at V and 7 bases at J, with 8 bases between the two ends. In germline, CDR1 is SGHTS, CDR2 YDEGEE. The length of the CDR3 is 13 residues. CDR3 region: CASSLQGHGELFF. In DNA form, the CDR3 reads TGTGCCAGCAGCTTGCAGGGTCACGGGGAGCTGTTTTTT.

The chain couples TRBV4-1 to TRBJ1-5; perhaps TRBD1 as D (6 bases). Germline loops: CDR1 MGHRA, CDR2 YSYEKL. The CDR3 runs to 16 residues. Trimming removed 5 bases from V and 0 bases from J, with 14 bases in between. This CDR3 is CASSLTQGSSNQPQHF. CDR3 nucleotide sequence: TGCGCCAGCAGCTTGACACAGGGAAGTAGCAATCAGCCCCAGCATTTT.